The T cell receptor (beta chain) described here comes from a study of cytomegalovirus exposure and HLA in healthy donors. Study-level background: The same platform was used for the roughly 130 validation repertoires as for the approximately 730 first-cohort repertoires, as reported in a later analysis. Study-wide results and caveats: There were 150 to 200 TCR beta chains listed as cytomegalovirus-associated. Reports indicated that the classifier achieved high specificity and sensitivity in diagnosing cytomegalovirus status.

Germline values: CDR1 ENHRY, CDR2 SYGVKD. This CDR3 has 15 amino acids. V gave up 0 bases and J gave up 2 bases; unmatched junction bases: 4. Assay used: immunoSEQ multiplex PCR; TCRdb lists only in-frame clones, some missing. This sample yields 50,000 to 70,000 clones, of which 85% to 95% are seen a single time; approximately 6% belongs to the top ten. Concerning this clone: Its antigen is currently unknown.

The V and J genes are TRBV10-3 and TRBJ2-7; 7 positions match TRBD2. The TCR was taken from a woman aged 18-35 years in good health and CMV-seropositive. Sequencing was carried out using PBMCs. CDR3 amino acids: CAISESREVPYEQYF. Here the CDR3 DNA reads TGTGCCATCAGTGAGTCACGGGAGGTCCCCTACGAGCAGTACTTC.